A single sample is the source of the 4 T cell receptor beta chains below, sequenced in a study of early T cells in non-severe SARS-CoV-2 infection. MiXCR, applied by TCRdb to the 5' RACE reads, yields one record per CDR3 protein. The sample records about 26,000 distinct CDR3 sequences, roughly 4.2% being singletons. Sequencing was carried out using whole blood. The receptors shown here come from an adult who was a healthcare worker with PCR-confirmed SARS-CoV-2 infection or an uninfected control (not recorded which).

Ten or more counts support this clonotype. The chain uses TRBV29-1 and TRBJ1-1; D perhaps matches TRBD1 (5 bases). This CDR3 is 14 amino acids long. CDR1 is SQVTM and CDR2 is ANQGSEA in the germline V gene. Trimming pared 2 bases from V and 0 bases from J, leaving 10 bases between. The CDR3 DNA reads TGCAGCGTTGAATGGGGGGGACTGAACACTGAAGCTTTCTTT. Translation: CSVEWGGLNTEAFF. Full variable domain (remainder filled in from reference TRBV29-1 and TRBJ1-1): SAVISQKPSRDICQRGTSLTIQCQVDSQVTMMFWYRQQPGQSLTLIATANQGSEATYESGFVIDKFPISRPNLTFSTLTVSNMSPEDSSIYLCSVEWGGLNTEAFFGQGTRLTVV.

By share of the sample, this clonotype is medium-sized (0.01 to 0.1%). This chain connects TRBV5-1 to TRBJ2-1; 10 nucleotides line up with TRBD2. The CDR3 loop spans 16 amino acids. With V trimmed by 3 bases and J by 3 bases, 6 bases remained unmatched. Germline V gene lookup returns CDR1 SGHRS and CDR2 YFSETQ. The chain's CDR3 is CASSSWTSGSYNEQFF. The CDR3 DNA sequence: TGCGCCAGCAGCTCATGGACTAGCGGAAGCTACAATGAGCAGTTCTTC.

There are many counts of this clonotype. The genes are TRBV6-2 or TRBV6-3 and TRBJ2-2, with TRBD1 matching over 9 bases. V shed 7 bases, J shed 5 bases, and the junction held 2 bases outside the gene matches. This CDR3 contains 13 residues. Germline-derived CDR1 and CDR2 are MNHEY and SVGEGT. CDR3 in DNA: TGTGCCAGCACCGGGACAGGGACCGGGGAGCTGTTTTTT. This gives the protein CASTGTGTGELFF.

There are many counts of this clonotype. The chain uses TRBV27 and TRBJ1-1; TRBD1 matches at 9 bases. The junction had 1 base not matched to a gene; V was cut back by 2 bases and J by 3 bases. Germline V gives CDR1 MNHEY, CDR2 SMNVEV (reference sequence). The CDR3 consists of 14 residues. The CDR3 loop reads CASSLGTGHTEAFF. The CDR3 DNA follows: TGTGCCAGCAGTTTAGGGACAGGGCACACTGAAGCTTTCTTT.